Sequencing of this T cell receptor beta chain was carried out in a study of control samples from healthy donors and cancer patients (dated by TCRdb to 2019 to 2021). Here V drops 4 bases and J drops 0 bases, and the junction holds 7 bases not matched to any gene. CDR1 and CDR2 were assigned from the germline V gene as SGHDT and YYEEEE. The CDR3 sequence holds 15 residues, the cysteine and phenylalanine included. Of the read, only the CDR3 DNA is kept; its 45 bases are in frame from base 1. On this clone: Its antigen specificity is not known. Base qualities are missing; no much larger clone stands one base away.

Receptors were amplified or captured by the immunoSEQ multiplex PCR assay. In its TCRdb copy, this immuneACCESS table keeps in-frame sequences only and misses some clones. Where compared with another copy, unresolved V genes explain less than half of these, and the others have no known cause. The sample table holds just over 90,000 clones, of which roughly nine tenths were seen once. Roughly 1.2% of the sample rests with the top ten. The rearranged chain carries TRBV5-6 and TRBJ2-7; 7 nucleotides in the junction match TRBD1. The source material was blood. This sequence originates from a woman between 50 and 59 years old in good health. The CDR3 has the sequence CASSPQGVGSYEQYF. At the DNA level, the sequence is TGTGCCAGCAGCCCCCAGGGGGTGGGCTCCTACGAGCAGTACTTC.